The 21 T cell receptor beta chains presented below share a single source sample, sequenced in a study of blood T cell repertoires in COVID-19. The protocol was immunoSEQ multiplex PCR, while the TCRdb copy is restricted to in-frame clones and leaves out a portion. This sample carries fewer than 400,000 clones, approximately 87% of them seen once, and the ten largest clones take roughly a tenth. The source material was PBMCs or T cells enriched from blood (not recorded which). The receptors come from a woman between 50 and 59 years old who had recovered from COVID-19.

V and J are TRBV15 and TRBJ1-4, with TRBD1 identical over 8 bases. Germline V gene data show CDR1 as LNHNV and CDR2 as YYDKDF (reference sequence). The CDR3 has 15 residues. V lost 2 bases, J lost 8 bases, and 7 bases stayed unmatched. The CDR3, as DNA: TGTGCCACCAGCAGACCGGACAGGGACAGGGAAAAACTGTTTTTT. Translated: CATSRPDRDREKLFF.

This clone was seen a single time. V and J are TRBV14 and TRBJ1-3; D is undetermined. V lost 8 bases and J 4 bases, leaving 9 bases between the germline ends. The CDR3 has 12 amino acids. Germline CDR1 is SGHDN and CDR2 is FVKESK. The CDR3 is CASGRFGNTIYF. The CDR3 DNA is TGTGCCAGCGGGAGGTTCGGAAACACCATATATTTT.

The genes are TRBV27 and TRBJ2-7; D may be TRBD1 (5 bases). Germline lookup yields CDR1 MNHEY and CDR2 SMNVEV (reference sequence). The CDR3 loop spans 13 amino acids. Trimming cost V 6 bases and J 1 base, with 10 bases left between them. The CDR3 loop reads CASSPQGSYEQYF. The CDR3 DNA follows: TGTGCCAGCAGCCCCCAGGGATCCTACGAGCAGTACTTC.

The chain has TRBV6-5 and TRBJ1-3; unclear D gene. Germline CDR1 reads MNHEY; CDR2 reads SVGAGI. Trimming removed 7 bases from V and 0 bases from J, with 13 bases in between. This CDR3 contains 15 residues. CDR3 bases: TGTGCCAGCAACGATTGGAGCTTCTCTGGAAACACCATATATTTT. Protein: CASNDWSFSGNTIYF.

The rearrangement links TRBV7-9 to TRBJ1-1, with 7 bases fitting TRBD1. The J segment lost 1 base and the V segment lost 5 bases, leaving 7 bases of the junction unmatched. The CDR3 sequence is 15 residues long. Germline CDR1 SEHNR, CDR2 FQNEAQ (reference sequence). CDR3 coding DNA: TGTGCCAGCAGCCACCGGGACAGAGGGAACACTGAAGCTTTCTTT. Translated: CASSHRDRGNTEAFF.

The chain employs TRBV19 and TRBJ2-7; no firm D call. This CDR3 comprises 12 residues. The V end lost 1 base, the J end lost 5 bases, and 6 bases lay between the germline ends. Per germline, CDR1 LNHDA and CDR2 SQIVND (reference sequence). In nucleotides, the CDR3 is TGTGCCAGTAGTATAGTCCCAGACGAGCAGTACTTC. Translation: CASSIVPDEQYF. The full variable domain, in which reference TRBV19 and TRBJ2-7 provide the parts outside the CDR3, is DGGITQSPKYLFRKEGQNVTLSCEQNLNHDAMYWYRQDPGQGLRLIYYSQIVNDFQKGDIAEGYSVSREKKESFPLTVTSAQKNPTAFYLCASSIVPDEQYFGPGTRLTVT.

This clone was detected a few times. The chain recombines TRBV6-5 with TRBJ1-4; D may be TRBD1 (5 bases). V was clipped by 6 bases and J by 7 bases, with 15 bases between them. From germline, CDR1 is MNHEY and CDR2 SVGAGI. The CDR3 consists of 14 residues. The CDR3 here is CASRPAGPGEKLFF. The DNA of the CDR3 is TGTGCCAGCAGACCCGCGGGGCCGGGTGAAAAACTGTTTTTT.

The rearrangement joins TRBV11-2 to TRBJ2-3; 9 bases fit TRBD1. Germline loops: CDR1 SGHAT, CDR2 FQNNGV. This CDR3 spans 16 amino acids. The V gene end was trimmed by 5 bases and the J gene end by 1 base; junction bases not matched to a gene: 7. CDR3 region: CASSPNRGLGTDTQYF. The CDR3 bases are TGTGCCAGCAGCCCGAACAGGGGGCTCGGCACAGATACGCAGTATTTT.

The rearrangement joins TRBV30 to TRBJ2-1, with TRBD2 matching 9 bases. This CDR3 spans 14 amino acids. Germline V gives CDR1 GTSNPN, CDR2 SVGIG (reference sequence). The J segment lost 7 bases and the V segment lost 2 bases, leaving 6 bases of the junction unmatched. CDR3 bases: TGTGCCTGGAGTCTGGGGACTAGCAGGAATGAGCAGTTCTTC. Its protein is CAWSLGTSRNEQFF.

This clone appeared once. This chain links TRBV3-1 (or the pseudogene TRBV3-2) with TRBJ2-5, with D tentatively TRBD2 (6 bases). Germline values: CDR1 LGHDT, CDR2 YNNKEL (reference sequence). This CDR3 comprises 15 residues. V was trimmed by 5 bases and J by 1 base, leaving 14 bases between them. The CDR3 sequence: CASSTLTGLQETQYF. The CDR3 bases are TGTGCCAGCAGCACCCTTACGGGACTCCAAGAGACCCAGTACTTC.

There are a few counts of this clone. This chain uses TRBV11-3 with TRBJ1-5, with D hard to call. The V end was cut by 5 bases, the J end by 11 bases, with 13 bases between. The CDR3 loop spans 12 amino acids. Germline assignment: CDR1 SGHNT and CDR2 YENEEA. The CDR3: CASSPPPVTQHF. The DNA for the CDR3 is TGTGCCAGCAGCCCCCCCCCGGTGACCCAGCATTTT.

This clone appeared once. DNA for the CDR3: TGTGCCAGCAGTTTAGACGGGACTGGGGCCGAAAAACTGTTTTTT. It yields the protein CASSLDGTGAEKLFF. The chain is built from TRBV28 and TRBJ1-4; TRBD1 is a possible D gene (5 bases). Germline assignment: CDR1 MDHEN and CDR2 SYDVKM. Deletions cut 2 bases from V and 8 bases from J, with 15 bases between. The CDR3 extends over 15 amino acids.

The CDR3 loop reads CSASTGTGEQYF. DNA of the CDR3: TGCAGTGCTAGTACAGGGACGGGCGAGCAGTACTTC. This chain links TRBV20-1 with TRBJ2-7, with D possibly matching TRBD1 (6 bases). Germline CDR1 reads DFQATT; CDR2 reads SNEGSKA (reference sequence). V shed 3 bases and J shed 6 bases, with 12 bases lying between them. The CDR3 runs to 12 residues.

The J gene is TRBJ1-4, the V gene TRBV12-5; TRBD1 aligns across 11 bases. Germline values: CDR1 LGHNT, CDR2 FRNRAP. The CDR3 has 16 residues. The trim removed 6 bases at V and 2 bases at J, leaving 5 bases unmatched. CDR3 bases: TGTGCTAGTGGGCGGACAGGGGGCTTGACTAATGAAAAACTGTTTTTT. It encodes CASGRTGGLTNEKLFF.

The chain is built from TRBV18 and TRBJ2-3; 7 bases are shared with TRBD2. The CDR3 runs to 15 residues. Germline V CDR1 and CDR2: KGHSH, LQKENI. J gave up 4 bases and V 5 bases, and 9 bases lay outside the gene matches. CDR3 nucleotides: TGTGCCAGCTCAGTACGGACTAGTACTGCAGATACGCAGTATTTT. The encoded protein is CASSVRTSTADTQYF.

The chain uses TRBV7-8 and TRBJ2-7; D gene ambiguous. Deletions cut 7 bases from V and 0 bases from J, with 7 bases between. This CDR3 region has 12 residues. Per germline, CDR1 SGHVS and CDR2 FQNEAQ. The CDR3: CASTPGSYEQYF. CDR3 in DNA: TGTGCCAGCACACCCGGCTCCTACGAGCAGTACTTC.

CDR3: CASGLAQGAYYNEQFF. Here the CDR3 DNA reads TGTGCTAGTGGTTTGGCTCAGGGGGCCTATTACAATGAGCAGTTCTTC. The V and J genes are TRBV12-5 and TRBJ2-1; 8 nucleotides agree with TRBD1. This CDR3 has 16 amino acids. Trimming removed 1 base from V and 4 bases from J; junction bases left unmatched: 6. Germline loops: CDR1 LGHNT, CDR2 FRNRAP.

This chain uses TRBV2 with TRBJ2-2; tentatively, D is TRBD1 (5 bases). Trimming stripped 6 bases from V and 6 bases from J, with 5 bases between. Looked up from germline, CDR1 is SNHLY and CDR2 is FYNNEI. The CDR3 runs to 11 residues. The CDR3 DNA reads TGTGCCAGCAGAGGGGCCGGGGAGCTGTTTTTT. Translation gives CASRGAGELFF.

The CDR3 DNA reads as TGTGCCAGCTCACCACCTCCCAAGGACAGCAATGAGCAGTTCTTC. Translated, it gives CASSPPPKDSNEQFF. This chain uses TRBV18 with TRBJ2-1; D is possibly TRBD1 (6 bases). Germline V CDR1 and CDR2: KGHSH, LQKENI. Between the trimmed V and J ends, which lost 0 bases and 6 bases, there was a span of 12 bases. This CDR3 has 15 residues.

The chain has TRBV7-8 and TRBJ2-7; 12 bases line up with TRBD2. The germline V gene encodes CDR1 SGHVS and CDR2 FQNEAQ. This CDR3 is built from 15 residues. Losses at the gene ends were 1 base for V and 3 bases for J; bases not matched to a gene: 1. CDR3 coding DNA: TGTGCCAGCAGCTTAGGGACTAGCGGGGTCTACGAGCAGTACTTC. Translation: CASSLGTSGVYEQYF. Full variable domain (outside the CDR3, taken from reference TRBV7-8 and TRBJ2-7): GAGVSQSPRYKVAKRGQDVALRCDPISGHVSLFWYQQALGQGPEFLTYFQNEAQLDKSGLPSDRFFAERPEGSVSTLKIQRTQQEDSAVYLCASSLGTSGVYEQYFGPGTRLTVT.

The chain is built from TRBV2 and TRBJ1-4; a weak D match, TRBD1 (6 bases). The CDR3 has 16 residues. Germline V lookup: CDR1 SNHLY, CDR2 FYNNEI. V lost 6 bases and J 5 bases, leaving 19 bases between the germline ends. The DNA of the CDR3 is TGTGCCAGCAGCCCCATAGAGGGGGAAGTAAATGAAAAACTGTTTTTT. Translating gives CASSPIEGEVNEKLFF.